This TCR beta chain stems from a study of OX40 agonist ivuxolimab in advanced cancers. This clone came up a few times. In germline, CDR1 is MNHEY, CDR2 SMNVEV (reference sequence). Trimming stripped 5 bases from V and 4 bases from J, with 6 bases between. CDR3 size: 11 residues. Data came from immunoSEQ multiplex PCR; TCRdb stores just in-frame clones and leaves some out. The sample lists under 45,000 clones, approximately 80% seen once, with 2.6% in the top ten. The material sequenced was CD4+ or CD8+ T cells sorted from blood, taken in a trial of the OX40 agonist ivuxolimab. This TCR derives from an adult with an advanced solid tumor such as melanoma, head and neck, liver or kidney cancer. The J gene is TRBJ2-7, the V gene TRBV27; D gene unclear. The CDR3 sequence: CASSHGYEQYF. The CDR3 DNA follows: TGTGCCAGCAGTCACGGTTACGAGCAGTACTTC.